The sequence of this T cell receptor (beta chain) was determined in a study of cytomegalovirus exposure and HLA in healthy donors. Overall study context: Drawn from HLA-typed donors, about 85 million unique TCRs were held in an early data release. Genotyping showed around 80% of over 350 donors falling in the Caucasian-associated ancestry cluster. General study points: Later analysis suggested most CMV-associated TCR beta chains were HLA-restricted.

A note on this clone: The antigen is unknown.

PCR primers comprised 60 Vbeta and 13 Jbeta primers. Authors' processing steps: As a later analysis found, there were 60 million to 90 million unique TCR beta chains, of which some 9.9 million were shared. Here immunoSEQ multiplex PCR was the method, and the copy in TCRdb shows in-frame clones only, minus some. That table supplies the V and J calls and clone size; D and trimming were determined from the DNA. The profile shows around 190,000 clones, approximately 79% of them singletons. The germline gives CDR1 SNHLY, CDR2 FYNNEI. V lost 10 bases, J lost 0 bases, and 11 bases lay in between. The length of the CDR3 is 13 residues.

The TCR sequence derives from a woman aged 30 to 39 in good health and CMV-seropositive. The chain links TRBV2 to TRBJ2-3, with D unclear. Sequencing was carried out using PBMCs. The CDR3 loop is CATTSDSTDTQYF. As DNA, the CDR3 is TGTGCCACTACGAGCGATAGCACAGATACGCAGTATTTT.